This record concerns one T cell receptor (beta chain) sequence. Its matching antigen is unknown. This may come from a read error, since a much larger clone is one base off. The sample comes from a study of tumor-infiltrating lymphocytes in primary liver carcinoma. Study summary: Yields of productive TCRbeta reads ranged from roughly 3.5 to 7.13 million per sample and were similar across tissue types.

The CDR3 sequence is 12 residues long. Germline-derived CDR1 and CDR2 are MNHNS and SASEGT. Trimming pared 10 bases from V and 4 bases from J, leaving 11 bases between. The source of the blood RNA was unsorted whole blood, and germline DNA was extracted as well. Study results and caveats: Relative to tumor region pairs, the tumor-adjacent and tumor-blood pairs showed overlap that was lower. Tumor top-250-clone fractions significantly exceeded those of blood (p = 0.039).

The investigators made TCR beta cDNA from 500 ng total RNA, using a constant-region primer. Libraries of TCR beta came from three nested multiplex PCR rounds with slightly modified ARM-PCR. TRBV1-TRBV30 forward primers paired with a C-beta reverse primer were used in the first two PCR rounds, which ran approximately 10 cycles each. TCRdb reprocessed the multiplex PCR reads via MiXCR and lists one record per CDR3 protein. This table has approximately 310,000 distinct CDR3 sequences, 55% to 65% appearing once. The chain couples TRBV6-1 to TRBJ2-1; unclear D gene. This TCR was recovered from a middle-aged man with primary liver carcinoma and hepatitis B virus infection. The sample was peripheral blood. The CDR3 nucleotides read TGTGCCATCTCGGGCAGATACAATGAGCAGTTCTTC. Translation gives CAISGRYNEQFF.